One and the same sample provided the 29 T cell receptor beta chains below, sequenced in a study of OX40 agonist ivuxolimab in advanced cancers. Generated by immunoSEQ multiplex PCR, the TCRdb table keeps only in-frame clones and is missing some. The data hold tens of thousands of clones, with roughly 89% observed a single time. The starting material was CD4+ or CD8+ T cells sorted from blood, obtained in a trial of the OX40 agonist ivuxolimab. Receptors were obtained from an adult with an advanced solid tumor such as melanoma, head and neck, liver or kidney cancer.

The rearrangement uses TRBV7-9 and TRBJ2-3; perhaps TRBD2 as D (5 bases). The germline CDR1 and CDR2 sequences are SEHNR and FQNEAQ (reference sequence). V was clipped by 5 bases and J by 3 bases, with 12 bases between them. This CDR3 contains 14 residues. The DNA for the CDR3 is TGTGCCAGCAGCCCCTCTCGGAGGACAGATACGCAGTATTTT. Encoded protein: CASSPSRRTDTQYF.

The chain joins TRBV5-4 to TRBJ1-1; 11 positions match TRBD1. Trimming removed 4 bases from V and 3 bases from J; junction bases left unmatched: 8. CDR1 is SGHNT, CDR2 YYREEE, per germline (reference sequence). The CDR3 extends over 16 amino acids. CDR3: CASSPGTGGFDTEAFF. CDR3 bases: TGTGCCAGCAGCCCCGGGACAGGGGGATTCGACACTGAAGCTTTCTTT.

The chain uses TRBV13 and TRBJ2-1; tentative D call: TRBD2 (6 bases). The V gene lost 7 bases and the J gene lost 4 bases, with 17 bases spanning the gap. Germline loops: CDR1 PRHDT, CDR2 FYEKMQ (reference sequence). This CDR3 contains 15 residues. The CDR3 bases are TGTGCCAGCACCGAAAAGGGAGGAAAATACAATGAGCAGTTCTTC. Its translation is CASTEKGGKYNEQFF.

This sequence joins TRBV7-9 and TRBJ2-3, with 9 positions matching TRBD2. The CDR3 totals 16 residues. V gave up 1 base and J gave up 2 bases; unmatched junction bases: 4. Germline V gene lookup returns CDR1 SEHNR and CDR2 FQNEAQ (reference sequence). CDR3 loop: CASSLDAGGHTDTQYF. CDR3 nucleotide sequence: TGTGCCAGCAGCTTAGACGCGGGGGGGCACACAGATACGCAGTATTTT. The full variable domain, with the rest looked up from reference TRBV7-9 and TRBJ2-3, is DTGVSQNPRHKITKRGQNVTFRCDPISEHNRLYWYRQTLGQGPEFLTYFQNEAQLEKSRLLSDRFSAERPKGSFSTLEIQRTEQGDSAMYLCASSLDAGGHTDTQYFGPGTRLTVL.

CDR3 region: CASSLRVTSGRSYNEQFF. CDR3 nucleotides: TGTGCCAGCAGCTTAAGGGTGACTAGCGGGAGGTCTTACAATGAGCAGTTCTTC. V is TRBV7-8 and J is TRBJ2-1, with TRBD2 matching over 13 bases. J gave up 4 bases and V 2 bases, and 8 bases lay outside the gene matches. CDR3 length: 18 amino acids. From germline, CDR1 is SGHVS and CDR2 FQNEAQ. Drawing the rest from reference TRBV7-8 and TRBJ2-1, the complete variable domain is GAGVSQSPRYKVAKRGQDVALRCDPISGHVSLFWYQQALGQGPEFLTYFQNEAQLDKSGLPSDRFFAERPEGSVSTLKIQRTQQEDSAVYLCASSLRVTSGRSYNEQFFGPGTRLTVL.

The chain recombines TRBV6-6 with TRBJ2-7; TRBD2 matches 7 bases. With 2 bases clipped from V and 1 base from J, the junction kept 5 bases outside the gene matches. The CDR3 consists of 15 residues. Germline loops: CDR1 MNHNY, CDR2 SVGAGI (reference sequence). This chain's CDR3 is CASSYPSSGSYEQYF. The CDR3 coding sequence is TGTGCCAGCAGTTACCCCTCTAGCGGATCCTACGAGCAGTACTTC.

This clone was observed a handful of times. V and J are TRBV6-5 and TRBJ1-1; tentative D call: TRBD1 (6 bases). V lost 9 bases and J 1 base, leaving 9 bases between the germline ends. The germline gives CDR1 MNHEY, CDR2 SVGAGI. CDR3 size: 12 residues. CDR3 DNA: TGTGCCAGTGACAGGAGGAACACTGAAGCTTTCTTT. Its protein is CASDRRNTEAFF.

This chain connects TRBV7-7 to TRBJ2-3; D gene unclear. CDR1 SSHAT and CDR2 FNYEAQ come from the germline V gene (reference sequence). V gave up 5 bases and J gave up 1 base, with 16 bases separating them. The CDR3 length is 16 residues. DNA for the CDR3: TGTGCCAGCAGCCCAGGCGGATTCCCACGCACAGATACGCAGTATTTT. Translated: CASSPGGFPRTDTQYF.

The chain is built from TRBV7-9 and TRBJ2-7; 9 bases map to TRBD2. CDR3 length: 15 amino acids. Germline CDR1 SEHNR, CDR2 FQNEAQ (reference sequence). V shed 1 base, J shed 6 bases, and the junction held 7 bases outside the gene matches. The CDR3 loop reads CASSLVIAGVSEQYF. Here the CDR3 DNA reads TGTGCCAGCAGCTTAGTGATAGCGGGAGTCTCCGAGCAGTACTTC.

The chain links TRBV11-2 to TRBJ1-1; 7 bases map to TRBD1. V dropped 6 bases and J dropped 4; count of bases not matched to a gene: 5. CDR1 and CDR2 (germline): SGHAT, FQNNGV. This CDR3 region has 13 residues. The CDR3 sequence is CASRTGSGTEAFF. The CDR3 DNA reads TGTGCCAGCAGGACAGGGAGCGGCACTGAAGCTTTCTTT. Using reference TRBV11-2 and TRBJ1-1 for the parts outside the CDR3, the full variable domain is EAGVAQSPRYKIIEKRQSVAFWCNPISGHATLYWYQQILGQGPKLLIQFQNNGVVDDSQLPKDRFSAERLKGVDSTLKIQPAKLEDSAVYLCASRTGSGTEAFFGQGTRLTVV.

The rearrangement links TRBV19 to TRBJ1-5; TRBD1 agrees at 10 bases. Germline V gene lookup returns CDR1 LNHDA and CDR2 SQIVND (reference sequence). The CDR3 consists of 21 residues. V shed 1 base, J shed 3 bases, and the junction held 18 bases outside the gene matches. The CDR3 sequence is CASSIASHRLWTGGSNQPQHF. DNA of the CDR3: TGTGCCAGTAGTATAGCCTCACACCGTTTATGGACAGGGGGTTCCAATCAGCCCCAGCATTTT. The whole variable domain, filled in from reference TRBV19 and TRBJ1-5, reads DGGITQSPKYLFRKEGQNVTLSCEQNLNHDAMYWYRQDPGQGLRLIYYSQIVNDFQKGDIAEGYSVSREKKESFPLTVTSAQKNPTAFYLCASSIASHRLWTGGSNQPQHFGDGTRLSIL.

The chain combines TRBV27 with TRBJ2-7; D remains unclear. Germline CDR1 MNHEY, CDR2 SMNVEV (reference sequence). This CDR3 has 13 amino acids. Trimming cost V 3 bases and J 3 bases, with 9 bases left between them. CDR3 coding DNA: TGTGCCAGCAGTTTTCCACCTAACTACGAGCAGTACTTC. Its protein is CASSFPPNYEQYF.

The chain links TRBV30 to TRBJ1-2; unclear D gene. The germline V and J ends were trimmed by 3 bases and 6 bases, with 5 bases remaining between them. The CDR3 loop spans 10 amino acids. Per the germline V gene, CDR1 is GTSNPN and CDR2 is SVGIG (reference sequence). The CDR3 protein is CAWRRNGYTF. The CDR3 DNA follows: TGTGCCTGGAGAAGGAATGGCTACACCTTC. The entire variable domain, with the rest obtained from reference TRBV30 and TRBJ1-2, is as follows: SQTIHQWPATLVQPVGSPLSLECTVEGTSNPNLYWYRQAAGRGLQLLFYSVGIGQISSEVPQNLSASRPQDRQFILSSKKLLLSDSGFYLCAWRRNGYTFGSGTRLTVV.

This rearrangement joins TRBV11-2 to TRBJ2-7; D is perhaps TRBD2 (5 bases). The CDR3 has 11 amino acids. Trimming took off 4 bases at V and 6 bases at J, with 7 bases between the two ends. Germline CDR1 is SGHAT and CDR2 is FQNNGV. CDR3 nucleotide sequence: TGTGCCAGCAGCTCGGGGTCCGAGCAGTACTTC. This translates into CASSSGSEQYF.

The rearrangement joins TRBV19 to TRBJ1-6; D not certain. CDR1 is LNHDA, CDR2 SQIVND, per germline (reference sequence). V lost 7 bases and J 14 bases, leaving 27 bases between the germline ends. The CDR3 runs 16 residues. The CDR3 sequence is CASTLGSSVPAGALHF. The DNA for the CDR3 is TGTGCCAGTACCCTTGGAAGTTCCGTACCGGCCGGGGCCCTCCACTTT.

The count of this clone is one. J is TRBJ2-7 and V is TRBV19; D uncertain. The V end lost 6 bases, the J end lost 3 bases, and 9 bases lay between the germline ends. The CDR3 has 12 residues. Germline values: CDR1 LNHDA, CDR2 SQIVND (reference sequence). For the CDR3, the DNA is TGTGCCAGTAGCCCTGTCGGCTACGAGCAGTACTTC. Translating it yields CASSPVGYEQYF. The whole variable domain, remainder taken from reference TRBV19 and TRBJ2-7, is DGGITQSPKYLFRKEGQNVTLSCEQNLNHDAMYWYRQDPGQGLRLIYYSQIVNDFQKGDIAEGYSVSREKKESFPLTVTSAQKNPTAFYLCASSPVGYEQYFGPGTRLTVT.

The chain joins TRBV18 to TRBJ1-2; D gene unclear. CDR1 is KGHSH, CDR2 LQKENI, per germline. This CDR3 contains 13 residues. V was cut by 3 bases and J by 1 base, with 6 bases left in between. CDR3 DNA: TGTGCCAGCTCACCGACGGTTAACTATGGCTACACCTTC. Its protein product is CASSPTVNYGYTF.

The rearrangement links TRBV5-1 to TRBJ1-4; a possible D gene is TRBD1 (5 bases). The CDR3 is 15 amino acids. Trimming removed 5 bases from V and 5 bases from J, with 16 bases in between. CDR1 is SGHRS, CDR2 YFSETQ, per germline. The CDR3 sequence: CASSRSLGPNEKLFF. The CDR3 DNA reads TGCGCCAGCAGTAGGTCGTTGGGACCAAATGAAAAACTGTTTTTT. The full variable domain, its missing parts supplied by reference TRBV5-1 and TRBJ1-4, is KAGVTQTPRYLIKTRGQQVTLSCSPISGHRSVSWYQQTPGQGLQFLFEYFSETQRNKGNFPGRFSGRQFSNSRSEMNVSTLELGDSALYLCASSRSLGPNEKLFFGSGTQLSVL.

This clone was seen just once. Here the CDR3 reads CASSLKSTIGEQFF. The CDR3 region has the DNA TGTGCCAGCAGCTTAAAATCGACAATCGGTGAGCAGTTCTTC. The rearrangement joins TRBV7-9 to TRBJ2-1, with D uncertain. In germline, CDR1 is SEHNR, CDR2 FQNEAQ (reference sequence). This CDR3 is 14 amino acids long. Trimming took off 2 bases at V and 9 bases at J, with 14 bases between the two ends.

The table lists this clone with a count of one. The rearrangement uses TRBV6-6 and TRBJ1-3, with D uncertain. Trimming stripped 2 bases from V and 0 bases from J, with 8 bases between. CDR3 size: 15 residues. Germline V gene data show CDR1 as MNHNY and CDR2 as SVGAGI (reference sequence). The CDR3 spells CASSYDGPSGNTIYF. The CDR3 DNA reads as TGTGCCAGCAGTTACGACGGACCCTCTGGAAACACCATATATTTT.

This clone was detected only once. The V call is TRBV2, the J call TRBJ2-3; TRBD2 agrees at 10 bases. From germline, CDR1 is SNHLY and CDR2 FYNNEI. The CDR3 length is 17 residues. The V and J ends lost 8 bases and 0 bases, in that order; junction bases with no gene match: 11. CDR3 bases: TGTGCCAGCTGGCTAGCGGGAGCGACCGGTAGCACAGATACGCAGTATTTT. Protein sequence: CASWLAGATGSTDTQYF.

The J gene is TRBJ2-7, the V gene TRBV30; 7 positions agree with TRBD1. Germline V gene data show CDR1 as GTSNPN and CDR2 as SVGIG (reference sequence). The CDR3 length is 15 residues. J gave up 5 bases and V 1 base, and 11 bases lay outside the gene matches. The CDR3 protein is CAWSDPDRANDEQYF. Written as DNA, the CDR3 is TGTGCCTGGAGTGACCCCGACAGGGCGAACGACGAGCAGTACTTC. The variable domain in full, completed from reference TRBV30 and TRBJ2-7, reads SQTIHQWPATLVQPVGSPLSLECTVEGTSNPNLYWYRQAAGRGLQLLFYSVGIGQISSEVPQNLSASRPQDRQFILSSKKLLLSDSGFYLCAWSDPDRANDEQYFGPGTRLTVT.

In nucleotides, the CDR3 is TGTGCCAGCAGCGAAAGGGGGACTGTGGTCTACGAGCAGTACTTC. Protein product: CASSERGTVVYEQYF. The chain couples TRBV9 to TRBJ2-7; D tentatively fits TRBD1 or TRBD2 (6 bases each). Germline V lookup: CDR1 SGDLS, CDR2 YYNGEE. CDR3 length equals 15 residues. The V end was cut by 3 bases, the J end by 3 bases, with 16 bases between.

This rearrangement joins TRBV15 to TRBJ2-7; 12 bases match TRBD2. Germline V gives CDR1 LNHNV, CDR2 YYDKDF (reference sequence). The CDR3 consists of 16 residues. Trimming took 1 base from V and 1 from J; bases not matched to a gene: 2. CDR3 loop: CATSRGTSGKSYEQYF. In nucleotides, the CDR3 is TGTGCCACCAGCAGAGGGACTAGCGGGAAGTCCTACGAGCAGTACTTC.

This sequence joins TRBV28 and TRBJ2-1; 9 bases match TRBD1. Germline V gene sequence: CDR1 MDHEN, CDR2 SYDVKM. The CDR3 extends over 16 amino acids. J lost 7 bases, V lost 5 bases, and 12 bases had no gene match. In DNA form, the CDR3 reads TGTGCCAGCAGTGAAACTGGGACAGGGCGTTTGAATGAGCAGTTCTTC. Its translation: CASSETGTGRLNEQFF.

CDR3: CASSVQKLTDTQYF. In nucleotides, the CDR3 is TGTGCCAGCAGCGTACAGAAACTCACAGATACGCAGTATTTT. J is TRBJ2-3 and V is TRBV5-8; D not certain. CDR3 length: 14 amino acids. CDR1 and CDR2 (germline): SGHTS, YDEGEE. V lost 4 bases and J 2 bases, leaving 11 bases between the germline ends.

This chain joins TRBV5-4 and TRBJ1-2, with TRBD1 identical over 8 bases. Germline CDR1 and CDR2: SGHNT and YYREEE (reference sequence). The CDR3 consists of 13 residues. Trimming at V came to 5 bases and at J to 4 bases, leaving 4 bases not matched to a gene. The CDR3 loop reads CASRRGQGYGYTF. DNA for the CDR3: TGTGCCAGCAGACGAGGACAGGGCTATGGCTACACCTTC.

The rearrangement uses TRBV18 and TRBJ2-7; the match to TRBD1 covers 10 bases. Trimming took 2 bases from V and 3 from J; bases not matched to a gene: 10. The CDR3 extends over 17 amino acids. Per germline, CDR1 KGHSH and CDR2 LQKENI. CDR3 sequence: CASSPTNSGTGVYEQYF. CDR3 coding DNA: TGTGCCAGCTCACCAACAAATTCCGGGACAGGGGTCTACGAGCAGTACTTC.

The chain combines TRBV5-1 with TRBJ2-1; 7 nucleotides line up with TRBD2. V was pared by 4 bases and J by 0 bases, with 7 bases of the junction left unmatched. This CDR3 region has 16 residues. Germline V CDR1 and CDR2: SGHRS, YFSETQ. The CDR3 bases are TGCGCCAGCAGCCCCGGCGGGAGTAGCTCCTACAATGAGCAGTTCTTC. Protein product: CASSPGGSSSYNEQFF. The full variable domain, completed using reference TRBV5-1 and TRBJ2-1, is KAGVTQTPRYLIKTRGQQVTLSCSPISGHRSVSWYQQTPGQGLQFLFEYFSETQRNKGNFPGRFSGRQFSNSRSEMNVSTLELGDSALYLCASSPGGSSSYNEQFFGPGTRLTVL.